Each of the 25 T cell receptor beta chains below was sequenced from the same sample in a study of control samples from healthy donors and cancer patients. Sequencing was performed with immunoSEQ multiplex PCR; in TCRdb, only in-frame clones are kept and a portion is missing. This sample has about 20,000 clones; roughly 86% occur once, and the top ten carry approximately 10%. Sequencing was carried out using PBMCs. These TCRs come from a woman aged 70-85 years with colorectal cancer.

A few counts support this clone. The chain uses TRBV4-1 and TRBJ1-5, with 7 bases lining up with TRBD1. CDR3 length: 16 residues. The V segment lost 2 bases and the J segment 6 bases; nucleotides outside the gene matches: 10. Germline CDR1 reads MGHRA; CDR2 reads YSYEKL. In nucleotides, the CDR3 is TGCGCCAGCAGCCAAAGGCCCAGGGGGGCGTTTCAGCCCCAGCATTTT. It is translated as CASSQRPRGAFQPQHF.

The CDR3 DNA reads as TGTGCCACCAGCAGGGGGACAGGGGTTGCCTACGAGCAGTACTTC. This translates into CATSRGTGVAYEQYF. J is TRBJ2-7 and V is TRBV15, with TRBD1 identical over 10 bases. The CDR3 is 15 amino acids. Germline V gene data show CDR1 as LNHNV and CDR2 as YYDKDF (reference sequence). Germline trimming cut 3 bases from V and 2 bases from J; bases unmatched to any gene: 4.

The chain uses TRBV2 and TRBJ2-3; TRBD2 matches at 13 bases. CDR1 is SNHLY, CDR2 FYNNEI, per germline. The CDR3 extends over 12 amino acids. Trimming removed 6 bases from V and 15 bases from J; junction bases left unmatched: 6. CDR3 loop: CASRLAGGFNYF. The DNA for the CDR3 is TGTGCCAGCAGACTAGCGGGGGGGTTTAACTATTTT.

The rearrangement links TRBV5-1 to TRBJ1-1; D gene unclear. This CDR3 has 13 residues. The germline gives CDR1 SGHRS, CDR2 YFSETQ. Between the trimmed V and J ends, which lost 4 bases and 1 base, there was a span of 8 bases. CDR3 sequence reads: CASSRDSNTEAFF. As DNA, the CDR3 is TGCGCCAGCAGCCGTGACTCGAACACTGAAGCTTTCTTT. Based on the CDR3 plus reference TRBV5-1 and TRBJ1-1, the full variable domain is KAGVTQTPRYLIKTRGQQVTLSCSPISGHRSVSWYQQTPGQGLQFLFEYFSETQRNKGNFPGRFSGRQFSNSRSEMNVSTLELGDSALYLCASSRDSNTEAFFGQGTRLTVV.

The chain carries TRBV5-1 and TRBJ1-3, with D unresolved. V was shortened by 5 bases and J by 0 bases, with 3 bases between the two germline ends. Germline V gene sequence: CDR1 SGHRS, CDR2 YFSETQ. The CDR3 length is 12 residues. CDR3: CASRSSGNTIYF. The CDR3 DNA sequence: TGCGCCAGCAGAAGCTCTGGAAACACCATATATTTT.

The chain combines TRBV5-1 with TRBJ2-2, with 7 bases fitting TRBD1. The CDR3 spans 15 residues. With 5 bases clipped from V and 1 base from J, the junction kept 5 bases outside the gene matches. Germline V gene sequence: CDR1 SGHRS, CDR2 YFSETQ. DNA for the CDR3: TGCGCCAGCAGGGCCGGGACAGAGAACACCGGGGAGCTGTTTTTT. Amino acids: CASRAGTENTGELFF.

This clone was recorded once. This sequence joins TRBV25-1 and TRBJ2-3, with a tentative D call TRBD2 (5 bases). The CDR3 is made up of 15 amino acids. V lost 6 bases and J lost 0, with 13 bases in between. CDR1 is MGHDK, CDR2 SYGVNS, per germline. CDR3 in amino acids: CASSARVPSTDTQYF. The CDR3 region has the DNA TGTGCCAGCAGCGCGCGGGTGCCGAGCACAGATACGCAGTATTTT.

This clone has only one observation. The gene calls are TRBV11-3 and TRBJ1-4, with D unresolved. In germline, CDR1 is SGHNT, CDR2 YENEEA. The CDR3 is made up of 15 amino acids. V was clipped by 5 bases and J by 5 bases, with 15 bases between them. For the CDR3, the DNA is TGTGCCAGCAGCCAATCTTGGCAGGAGAATGAAAAACTGTTTTTT. This gives the protein CASSQSWQENEKLFF. The entire variable domain, with the rest obtained from reference TRBV11-3 and TRBJ1-4, is as follows: EAGVVQSPRYKIIEKKQPVAFWCNPISGHNTLYWYLQNLGQGPELLIRYENEEAVDDSQLPKDRFSAERLKGVDSTLKIQPAELGDSAVYLCASSQSWQENEKLFFGSGTQLSVL.

This chain connects TRBV12-3 or TRBV12-4 to TRBJ2-1, with a tentative D call TRBD2 (5 bases). The V end was cut by 4 bases, the J end by 10 bases, with 14 bases between. The CDR3 length is 13 residues. DNA of the CDR3: TGTGCCAGCAGTTCGACGGCTAGCTGGGAGCAGTTCTTC. Encoded protein: CASSSTASWEQFF.

This sequence joins TRBV27 and TRBJ2-7; 9 bases map to TRBD1. V trimming: 5 bases; J trimming: 4 bases; junction bases outside the gene matches: 12. The length of the CDR3 is 16 residues. Germline V gene data show CDR1 as MNHEY and CDR2 as SMNVEV (reference sequence). CDR3 in amino acids: CASSVGGTGKIYEQYF. CDR3 DNA sequence: TGTGCCAGCAGTGTAGGGGGGACAGGGAAAATTTACGAGCAGTACTTC.

This chain connects TRBV25-1 to TRBJ2-2; a possible D gene is TRBD1 (6 bases). Trimming took 7 bases from V and 3 from J, leaving 12 bases between them. CDR1 is MGHDK and CDR2 is SYGVNS in the germline V gene. This CDR3 spans 14 amino acids. The CDR3 coding sequence is TGTGCCAGCACCCAGGGGTTGTACACCGGGGAGCTGTTTTTT. It encodes CASTQGLYTGELFF.

The J gene is TRBJ2-3, the V gene TRBV20-1, with D perhaps TRBD1 (6 bases). CDR3 length equals 11 residues. Trimming took off 7 bases at V and 6 bases at J, with 11 bases between the two ends. Looked up from germline, CDR1 is DFQATT and CDR2 is SNEGSKA (reference sequence). CDR3: CSVGAGDTQYF. CDR3 DNA sequence: TGCAGTGTGGGGGCTGGCGATACGCAGTATTTT.

This chain uses TRBV9 with TRBJ1-2, with 12 bases aligning to TRBD1. CDR1 is SGDLS and CDR2 is YYNGEE in the germline V gene. The CDR3 is made up of 16 amino acids. Losses at the gene ends were 2 bases for V and 6 bases for J; bases not matched to a gene: 8. This chain's CDR3 is CASSVAGTGGPHGYTF. CDR3 sequence (DNA): TGTGCCAGCAGCGTCGCCGGGACAGGGGGCCCTCATGGCTACACCTTC.

This clone was detected once. V usage is TRBV4-2 and J usage is TRBJ1-4; maybe TRBD1 (5 bases). Germline V lookup: CDR1 LGHNA, CDR2 YNFKEQ. With 0 bases removed from V and 1 base from J, the gap between germline ends came to 12 bases. The CDR3 runs 17 residues. The CDR3 spells CASSQDPGGGTNEKLFF. In DNA, the CDR3 is TGTGCCAGCAGCCAAGATCCGGGGGGGGGAACTAATGAAAAACTGTTTTTT.

The V gene is TRBV29-1, the J gene TRBJ2-2; D not certain. Trimming left V 6 bases short and J 6 bases short, with 17 bases between. Looked up from germline, CDR1 is SQVTM and CDR2 is ANQGSEA. The CDR3 spans 14 residues. The CDR3 nucleotides are TGCAGCGTGGGTTTGATATCCAGGCCCGGGGAGCTGTTTTTT. Encoded protein: CSVGLISRPGELFF.

This clone was observed a handful of times. V and J are TRBV6-5 and TRBJ2-2; 8 bases map to TRBD2. J lost 6 bases, V lost 8 bases, and 5 bases had no gene match. Germline V gene lookup returns CDR1 MNHEY and CDR2 SVGAGI. This CDR3 is built from 13 residues. The CDR3 loop reads CASEGAGAGELFF. CDR3 DNA sequence: TGTGCCAGCGAGGGAGCGGGAGCCGGGGAGCTGTTTTTT.

This clone was found once. V is TRBV19 and J is TRBJ1-2, with D perhaps TRBD1 (6 bases). Trimming took 6 bases from V and 0 from J, leaving 14 bases between them. There are 15 residues in the CDR3. The germline V gene has CDR1 LNHDA and CDR2 SQIVND (reference sequence). Written as DNA, the CDR3 is TGTGCCAGTAGAGGAACCGGGACAACTAACTATGGCTACACCTTC. This codes for CASRGTGTTNYGYTF.

J is TRBJ1-4 and V is TRBV19; TRBD1 matches at 9 bases. In germline, CDR1 is LNHDA, CDR2 SQIVND (reference sequence). The V and J ends lost 9 bases and 6 bases, in that order; junction bases with no gene match: 5. The CDR3 is 13 residues long. CDR3 protein: CASKGQGHEKLFF. The CDR3 DNA follows: TGTGCCAGCAAGGGACAGGGTCATGAAAAACTGTTTTTT.

CDR3 sequence reads: CASSQGRGRAGETQYF. The CDR3, as DNA: TGTGCCAGCAGCCAGGGCCGCGGGAGGGCCGGAGAGACCCAGTACTTC. This chain uses TRBV7-2 with TRBJ2-5, with 9 bases lining up with TRBD2. Germline-derived CDR1 and CDR2 are SGHTA and FQGNSA. The CDR3 is made up of 16 amino acids. Trimming cost V 5 bases and J 4 bases; bases outside gene matches: 11.

CDR3 loop: CASSFIAAYEQYF. CDR3 sequence (DNA): TGCGCCAGCAGCTTCATAGCGGCCTACGAGCAGTACTTC. The chain is built from TRBV5-1 and TRBJ2-7; a possible D gene is TRBD2 (6 bases). V lost 2 bases and J lost 2, with 8 bases in between. This CDR3 contains 13 residues. Germline assignment: CDR1 SGHRS and CDR2 YFSETQ.

The chain recombines TRBV29-1 with TRBJ1-1, with a tentative D call TRBD1 (6 bases). V gave up 6 bases and J gave up 1 base, with 9 bases separating them. This CDR3 has 12 amino acids. Per germline, CDR1 SQVTM and CDR2 ANQGSEA. CDR3 nucleotide sequence: TGCAGCGTCGTACAGGGGAACACTGAAGCTTTCTTT. It encodes CSVVQGNTEAFF.

The V gene is TRBV9, the J gene TRBJ2-3, with TRBD2 matching 13 bases. Trimming cost V 2 bases and J 0 bases; bases outside gene matches: 12. CDR1 SGDLS and CDR2 YYNGEE come from the germline V gene. This CDR3 has 20 amino acids. The CDR3 sequence is CASSVVPGLAGHSSTDTQYF. The DNA for the CDR3 is TGTGCCAGCAGCGTCGTTCCGGGACTAGCGGGACACTCTAGCACAGATACGCAGTATTTT.

The V gene is TRBV4-1, the J gene TRBJ2-2; D possibly corresponds to TRBD1 (5 bases). The germline V gene encodes CDR1 MGHRA and CDR2 YSYEKL. CDR3 length: 13 amino acids. Trimming removed 2 bases at V and 7 bases at J, with 8 bases between. The CDR3 protein is CASSQQGLGELFF. DNA for the CDR3: TGCGCCAGCAGCCAACAGGGTCTCGGGGAGCTGTTTTTT.

This clone showed up just a few times. This sequence joins TRBV6-6 and TRBJ2-7; 10 bases agree with TRBD2. With V trimmed by 5 bases and J by 0 bases, 4 bases remained unmatched. The CDR3 has 15 residues. Germline V gene sequence: CDR1 MNHNY, CDR2 SVGAGI (reference sequence). The CDR3 spells CASSSTSGDSYEQYF. The CDR3 region has the DNA TGTGCCAGCAGTAGCACTAGCGGGGACTCCTACGAGCAGTACTTC.

The rearrangement uses TRBV5-1 and TRBJ2-5, with D perhaps TRBD1 (7 bases). Germline CDR1 is SGHRS and CDR2 is YFSETQ. Trimming took off 2 bases at V and 4 bases at J, with 18 bases between the two ends. The CDR3 runs 16 residues. This chain's CDR3 is CASSLNPSGGGETQYF. As DNA, the CDR3 is TGCGCCAGCAGCTTAAATCCCTCAGGGGGAGGAGAGACCCAGTACTTC.